This TCR beta chain was documented in a study of Ad26.COV2.S vaccination and SARS-CoV-2 variants. Study-level findings and limits: Substantial post-vaccination breadth of spike-specific CD8+ and CD4+ T cell responses was reported. Those who received vaccine or placebo ended up with similar non-spike TCR breadth.

Measured with immunoSEQ multiplex PCR; TCRdb has only the in-frame clones, and not every one. The table shows around 270,000 clones, with approximately 88% occurring only once. From germline, CDR1 is LGHNT and CDR2 FRNRAP. This CDR3 contains 11 residues. As for treatment: 19 received Ad26.COV2.S at low or high dose, single or two shots; roughly five received placebo; per-sample allocation not given. Samples came from day 63 after the first vaccine or placebo injection. In the case of this clone: Its target is not known. The junction differs from germline at one of its ends, possibly a read error.

This chain links TRBV12-5 with TRBJ1-2; 8 bases align to TRBD1. The source material was peripheral blood, sampled in a trial of Ad26.COV2.S vaccine versus placebo. This TCR was sampled from a person between 18 and 65 years old who received the Ad26.COV2.S COVID-19 vaccine or a placebo. CDR3: CASGHGTGLAF. CDR3 DNA sequence: TGTGCTAGTGGTCACGGGACAGGTCTCGCCTTC.